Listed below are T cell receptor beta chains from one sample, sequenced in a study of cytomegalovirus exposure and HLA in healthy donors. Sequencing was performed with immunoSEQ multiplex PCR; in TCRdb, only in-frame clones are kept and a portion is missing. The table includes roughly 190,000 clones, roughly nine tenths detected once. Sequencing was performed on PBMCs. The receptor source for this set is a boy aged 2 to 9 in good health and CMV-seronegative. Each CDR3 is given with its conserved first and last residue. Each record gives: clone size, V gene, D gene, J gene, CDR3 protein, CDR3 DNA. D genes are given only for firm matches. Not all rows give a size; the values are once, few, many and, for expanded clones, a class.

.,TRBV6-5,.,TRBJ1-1,CASSSTRRMNTEAFF,TGTGCCAGCAGTTCGACACGTCGAATGAACACTGAAGCTTTCTTT
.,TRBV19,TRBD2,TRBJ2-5,CATRRLAGVKETQYF,TGTGCCACCAGAAGACTAGCGGGGGTAAAAGAGACCCAGTACTTC
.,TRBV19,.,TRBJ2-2,CASSIPGANTGELFF,TGTGCCAGTAGTATACCAGGGGCAAACACCGGGGAGCTGTTTTTT
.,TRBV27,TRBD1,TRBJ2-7,CASSWTGRNILYEQYF,TGTGCCAGCAGTTGGACAGGGCGAAATATCCTCTACGAGCAGTACTTC
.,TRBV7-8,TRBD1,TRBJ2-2,CASSLVDRAYTGELFF,TGTGCCAGCAGCTTAGTAGACAGGGCCTACACCGGGGAGCTGTTTTTT
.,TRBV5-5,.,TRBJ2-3,CASSFGSFAADTQYF,TGTGCCAGCAGCTTCGGGAGCTTTGCAGCGGATACGCAGTATTTT
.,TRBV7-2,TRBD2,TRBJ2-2,CASSPRGRGVNTGELFF,TGTGCCAGCAGCCCTCGGGGGCGGGGGGTGAACACCGGGGAGCTGTTTTTT
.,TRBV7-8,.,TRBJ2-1,CASSPGFRGARGEQFF,TGTGCCAGCAGCCCTGGTTTTCGGGGGGCGCGAGGTGAGCAGTTCTTC
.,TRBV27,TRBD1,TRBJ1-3,CASSRGTASGNTIYF,TGTGCCAGCAGCCGAGGGACAGCCTCTGGAAACACCATATATTTT
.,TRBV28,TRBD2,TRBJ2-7,CASSSGGTYEQYF,TGTGCCAGCAGTTCGGGAGGGACCTACGAGCAGTACTTC
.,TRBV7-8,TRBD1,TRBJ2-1,CASSSKAGQGDNEQFF,TGTGCCAGCAGCTCAAAGGCGGGACAGGGGGACAATGAGCAGTTCTTC
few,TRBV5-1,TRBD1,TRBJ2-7,CASSSGTGAREQYF,TGCGCCAGCAGCTCCGGGACAGGGGCACGCGAGCAGTACTTC
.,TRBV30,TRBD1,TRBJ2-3,CARQGQITDTQYF,TGTGCCCGACAGGGCCAAATCACAGATACGCAGTATTTT
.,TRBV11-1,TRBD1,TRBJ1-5,CASSPDRGVNQPQHF,TGTGCCAGCAGCCCCGACAGGGGTGTCAATCAGCCCCAGCATTTT
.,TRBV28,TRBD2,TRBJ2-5,CASSFRLAGVETQYF,TGTGCCAGCAGTTTTCGGTTAGCGGGCGTGGAGACCCAGTACTTC
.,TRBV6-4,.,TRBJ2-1,CASSDEGGPYNEQFF,TGTGCCAGCAGTGACGAGGGCGGGCCCTACAATGAGCAGTTCTTC
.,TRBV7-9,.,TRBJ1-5,CASSLGGRGDHRPQHF,TGTGCCAGCAGCTTAGGCGGAAGGGGTGATCATCGGCCCCAGCATTTT
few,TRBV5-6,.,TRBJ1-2,CASTGDYGYTF,TGTGCCAGCACAGGGGATTACGGCTACACCTTC
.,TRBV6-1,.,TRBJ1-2,CASIDDRSYGYTF,TGTGCCAGCATAGATGACAGGAGCTATGGCTACACCTTC
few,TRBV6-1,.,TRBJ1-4,CASSASGRALKLFF,TGTGCCAGCAGTGCTAGCGGGAGGGCCCTAAAACTGTTTTTT
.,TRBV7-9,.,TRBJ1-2,CASSNTGGYDGYTF,TGTGCCAGCAGCAATACGGGGGGCTATGATGGCTACACCTTC
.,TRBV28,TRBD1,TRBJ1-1,CASSLGTQGGTEAFF,TGTGCCAGCAGTTTAGGGACTCAGGGGGGCACTGAAGCTTTCTTT
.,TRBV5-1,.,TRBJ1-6,CASGKNRESGSPLHF,TGCGCCAGCGGGAAGAACAGGGAAAGTGGTTCACCCCTCCACTTT
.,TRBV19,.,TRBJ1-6,CASSTDRINSPLHF,TGTGCCAGTAGTACCGACAGAATAAATTCACCCCTCCACTTT
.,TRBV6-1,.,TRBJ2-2,CATGFERFAGELFF,TGTGCCACCGGCTTTGAGAGGTTCGCCGGGGAGCTGTTTTTT
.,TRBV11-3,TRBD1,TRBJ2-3,CASSLTGESDTQYF,TGTGCCAGCAGCTTAACAGGGGAATCAGATACGCAGTATTTT
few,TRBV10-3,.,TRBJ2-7,CAISDQDTYEQYF,TGTGCCATCTCCGACCAGGACACCTACGAGCAGTACTTC